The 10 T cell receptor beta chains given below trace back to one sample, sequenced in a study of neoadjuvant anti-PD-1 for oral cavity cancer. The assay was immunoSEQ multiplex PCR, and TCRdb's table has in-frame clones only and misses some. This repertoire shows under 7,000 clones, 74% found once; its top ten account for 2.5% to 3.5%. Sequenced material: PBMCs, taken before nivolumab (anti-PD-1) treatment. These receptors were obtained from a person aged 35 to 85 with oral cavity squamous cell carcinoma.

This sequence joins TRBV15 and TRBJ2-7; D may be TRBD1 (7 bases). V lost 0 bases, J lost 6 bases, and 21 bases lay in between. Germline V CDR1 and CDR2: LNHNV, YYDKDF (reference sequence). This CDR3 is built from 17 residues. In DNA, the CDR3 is TGTGCCACCAGCAGAGATAGTAGTCGCAGGGGGGTCAGCGAGCAGTACTTC. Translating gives CATSRDSSRRGVSEQYF.

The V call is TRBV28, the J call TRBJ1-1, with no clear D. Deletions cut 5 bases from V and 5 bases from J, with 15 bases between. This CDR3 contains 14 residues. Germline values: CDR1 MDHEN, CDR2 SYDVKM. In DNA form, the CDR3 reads TGTGCCAGCAGTGATCCTAGGGTATGGACTGAAGCTTTCTTT. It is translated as CASSDPRVWTEAFF.

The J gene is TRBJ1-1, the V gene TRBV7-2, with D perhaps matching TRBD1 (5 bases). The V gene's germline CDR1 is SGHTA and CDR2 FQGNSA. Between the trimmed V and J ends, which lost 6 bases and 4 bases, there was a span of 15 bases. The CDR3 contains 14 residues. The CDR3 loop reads CASRTGAGITEAFF. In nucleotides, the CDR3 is TGTGCCAGCAGGACCGGGGCAGGGATCACTGAAGCTTTCTTT.

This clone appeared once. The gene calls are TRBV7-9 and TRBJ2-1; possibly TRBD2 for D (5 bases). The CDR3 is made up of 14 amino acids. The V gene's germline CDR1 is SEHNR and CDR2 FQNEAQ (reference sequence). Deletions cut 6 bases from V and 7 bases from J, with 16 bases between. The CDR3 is CASRAVDGRNEQFF. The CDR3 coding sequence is TGTGCCAGCAGAGCGGTGGATGGACGGAATGAGCAGTTCTTC.

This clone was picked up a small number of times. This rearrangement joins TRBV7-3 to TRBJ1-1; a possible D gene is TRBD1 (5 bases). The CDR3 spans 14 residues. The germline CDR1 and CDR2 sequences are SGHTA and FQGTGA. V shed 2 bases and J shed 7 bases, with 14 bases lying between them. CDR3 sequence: CASSLWAGGGEAFF. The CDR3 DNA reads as TGTGCCAGCAGCTTATGGGCGGGCGGGGGTGAAGCTTTCTTT.

The CDR3 coding sequence is TGTGCCAGCAGTTACTCAGGCAACCAAGAGACCCAGTACTTC. Translated: CASSYSGNQETQYF. V is TRBV6-5 and J is TRBJ2-5; no definite D call. Germline lookup yields CDR1 MNHEY and CDR2 SVGAGI. V lost 0 bases and J lost 0, with 5 bases in between. The CDR3 totals 14 residues.

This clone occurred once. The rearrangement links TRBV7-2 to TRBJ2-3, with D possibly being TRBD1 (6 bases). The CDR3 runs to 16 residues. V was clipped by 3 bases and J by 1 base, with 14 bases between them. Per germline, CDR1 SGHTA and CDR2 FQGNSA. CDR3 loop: CASSFTGRGGTDTQYF. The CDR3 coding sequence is TGTGCCAGCAGCTTTACCGGCAGGGGAGGCACAGATACGCAGTATTTT. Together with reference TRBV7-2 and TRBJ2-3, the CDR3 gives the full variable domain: GAGVSQSPSNKVTEKGKDVELRCDPISGHTALYWYRQSLGQGLEFLIYFQGNSAPDKSGLPSDRFSAERTGGSVSTLTIQRTQQEDSAVYLCASSFTGRGGTDTQYFGPGTRLTVL.

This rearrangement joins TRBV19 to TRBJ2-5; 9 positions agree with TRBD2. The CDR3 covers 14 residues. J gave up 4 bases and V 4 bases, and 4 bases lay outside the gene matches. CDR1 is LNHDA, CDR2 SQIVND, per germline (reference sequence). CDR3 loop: CASSNGGGVETQYF. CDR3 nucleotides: TGTGCCAGTAGTAACGGCGGGGGGGTAGAGACCCAGTACTTC.

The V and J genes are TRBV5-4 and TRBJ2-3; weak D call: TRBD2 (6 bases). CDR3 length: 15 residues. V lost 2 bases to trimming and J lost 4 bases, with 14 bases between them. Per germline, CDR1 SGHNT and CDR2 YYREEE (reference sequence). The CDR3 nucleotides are TGTGCCAGCAGCTTAGGAGGGCTTGGGGCAGATACGCAGTATTTT. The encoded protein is CASSLGGLGADTQYF.

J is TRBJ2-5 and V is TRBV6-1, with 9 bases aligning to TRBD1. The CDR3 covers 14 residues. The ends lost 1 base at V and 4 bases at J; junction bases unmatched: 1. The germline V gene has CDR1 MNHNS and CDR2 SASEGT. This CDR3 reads CASSEGTGVETQYF. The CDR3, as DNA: TGTGCCAGCAGTGAAGGGACAGGGGTAGAGACCCAGTACTTC.